Listed here are 28 T cell receptor beta chains from one sample, sequenced in a study of Graves' ophthalmopathy and Graves' hyperthyroidism. Amplification targeted the TCR beta CDR3 regions, with RNA transcripts as the source material. Scientists carried out first-round RT-PCR using HTBI primers and then a second-round multiplex PCR. MiXCR, run by TCRdb on the multiplex PCR reads, gives a single entry per CDR3 protein. Of 350,000 to 400,000 distinct CDR3 sequences listed, 15% are singletons. What was sequenced was peripheral blood. The source of these receptors is a woman younger than 35 with stable Graves' hyperthyroidism.

At least ten counts were recorded for this clonotype. V is TRBV6-2 or TRBV6-3 and J is TRBJ1-1, with a possible D match to TRBD1 (5 bases). The CDR3 has 14 residues. V lost 5 bases to trimming and J lost 4 bases, with 14 bases between them. CDR1 and CDR2 (germline): MNHEY, SVGEGT. The CDR3 protein is CASSPWTIGTEAFF. As DNA, the CDR3 is TGTGCCAGCAGTCCCTGGACAATCGGCACTGAAGCTTTCTTT.

This clonotype was counted many times. The rearrangement uses TRBV3-1 and TRBJ1-6, with TRBD1 identical over 7 bases. The CDR3 is made up of 14 amino acids. The germline V gene has CDR1 LGHDT and CDR2 YNNKEL (reference sequence). Germline trimming cut 4 bases from V and 6 bases from J; bases unmatched to any gene: 3. CDR3 loop: CASSRQGSNSPLHF. For the CDR3, the DNA is TGTGCCAGCAGCCGACAGGGTAGTAATTCACCCCTCCACTTT. Using reference TRBV3-1 and TRBJ1-6 for the parts outside the CDR3, the full variable domain is DTAVSQTPKYLVTQMGNDKSIKCEQNLGHDTMYWYKQDSKKFLKIMFSYNNKELIINETVPNRFSPKSPDKAHLNLHINSLELGDSAVYFCASSRQGSNSPLHFGNGTRLTVT.

This sequence joins TRBV6-1 and TRBJ2-2; TRBD1 matches at 8 bases. Losses at the gene ends were 4 bases for V and 1 base for J; bases not matched to a gene: 2. The CDR3 runs 15 residues. The germline CDR1 and CDR2 sequences are MNHNS and SASEGT. In DNA form, the CDR3 reads TGTGCCAGCAGTGCAGGGGGCTGGAACACCGGGGAGCTGTTTTTT. Protein product: CASSAGGWNTGELFF.

This clonotype was counted between two and nine times. CDR3 sequence (DNA): TGTGCCAGCAGTTACCGCGAAAGGGGAAACACCATATATTTT. Amino acids: CASSYRERGNTIYF. This sequence joins TRBV6-5 and TRBJ1-3; D is ambiguous. CDR3 length: 14 residues. V was cut by 2 bases and J by 4 bases, with 9 bases left in between. CDR1 MNHEY and CDR2 SVGAGI come from the germline V gene.

This clonotype was found many times. Written as DNA, the CDR3 is TGTGCCAGCAGCAATGGGGACAGAGAGACCCAGTACTTC. Encoded protein: CASSNGDRETQYF. The chain joins TRBV7-3 to TRBJ2-5; 7 bases match TRBD1. The J segment lost 4 bases and the V segment lost 5 bases, leaving 4 bases of the junction unmatched. The CDR3 extends over 13 amino acids. CDR1 and CDR2 (germline): SGHTA, FQGTGA.

This clonotype was seen repeatedly, ten times or more. V gene TRBV12-3 or TRBV12-4 combines with J gene TRBJ1-1; D not certain. Trimming shortened V by 3 bases and J by 0 bases, and 5 bases separated the two germline ends. This CDR3 comprises 13 residues. The CDR3 loop reads CASSFSLNTEAFF. The CDR3 nucleotides read TGTGCCAGCAGTTTTAGTCTGAACACTGAAGCTTTCTTT.

This clonotype was detected many times. The chain combines TRBV4-2 with TRBJ2-5; 7 bases align to TRBD1. The junction had 11 bases not matched to a gene; V was cut back by 4 bases and J by 3 bases. The CDR3 has 16 residues. CDR1 and CDR2 (germline): LGHNA, YNFKEQ. CDR3 coding DNA: TGTGCCAGCAGCCCACGAACAGGGGTGGAGGAAGAGACCCAGTACTTC. Protein product: CASSPRTGVEEETQYF.

This clonotype was seen ten or more times. This chain uses TRBV7-9 with TRBJ2-7; the D gene is possibly TRBD2 (6 bases). The CDR3 is 16 residues long. Germline lookup yields CDR1 SEHNR and CDR2 FQNEAQ (reference sequence). Trimming left V 3 bases short and J 2 bases short, with 17 bases between. The CDR3 nucleotides read TGTGCCAGCAGCTTGCAACCCGGGACGGGAGCCTACGAGCAGTACTTC. It is translated as CASSLQPGTGAYEQYF. Full variable domain (rest looked up from reference TRBV7-9 and TRBJ2-7): DTGVSQNPRHKITKRGQNVTFRCDPISEHNRLYWYRQTLGQGPEFLTYFQNEAQLEKSRLLSDRFSAERPKGSFSTLEIQRTEQGDSAMYLCASSLQPGTGAYEQYFGPGTRLTVT.

This clonotype occurred many times. The rearrangement uses TRBV11-2 and TRBJ2-7; 7 bases align to TRBD2. CDR3 length: 14 amino acids. The J segment lost 2 bases and the V segment lost 2 bases, leaving 3 bases of the junction unmatched. The V gene's germline CDR1 is SGHAT and CDR2 FQNNGV. The CDR3 coding sequence is TGTGCCAGCAGCTTATGGGGGGGTCCCTACGAGCAGTACTTC. This gives the protein CASSLWGGPYEQYF.

This clonotype was recorded at least ten times. The chain recombines TRBV29-1 with TRBJ1-2; D gene unclear. The CDR3 length is 13 residues. V lost 1 base and J 8 bases, leaving 14 bases between the germline ends. The germline gives CDR1 SQVTM, CDR2 ANQGSEA. The CDR3 DNA reads as TGCAGCGTTGAAGGTCCCCCGGTGGGGGGCTACACCTTC. Translating gives CSVEGPPVGGYTF. Looking up the rest from reference TRBV29-1 and TRBJ1-2 gives the full variable domain: SAVISQKPSRDICQRGTSLTIQCQVDSQVTMMFWYRQQPGQSLTLIATANQGSEATYESGFVIDKFPISRPNLTFSTLTVSNMSPEDSSIYLCSVEGPPVGGYTFGSGTRLTVV.

This clonotype was detected many times. J is TRBJ1-1 and V is TRBV15; the D is unclear. Trimming took 0 bases from V and 0 from J, leaving 11 bases between them. The CDR3 has 16 amino acids. CDR1 is LNHNV, CDR2 YYDKDF, per germline (reference sequence). Here the CDR3 DNA reads TGTGCCACCAGCAGAGATTGGGGAGGAGTGAACACTGAAGCTTTCTTT. This sequence encodes CATSRDWGGVNTEAFF.

The chain joins TRBV20-1 to TRBJ2-1, with TRBD2 matching 13 bases. J gave up 0 bases and V 4 bases, and 3 bases lay outside the gene matches. Germline CDR1 and CDR2: DFQATT and SNEGSKA (reference sequence). This CDR3 contains 16 residues. The CDR3 is CSATGTSGVSYNEQFF. DNA of the CDR3: TGCAGTGCTACCGGGACTAGCGGGGTCTCCTACAATGAGCAGTTCTTC.

Concerning this clonotype itself: A read error is possible here, since a much larger clone lies one base away. The gene calls are TRBV29-1 and TRBJ1-1; a possible D gene is TRBD1 (6 bases). The CDR3 runs to 15 residues. The germline gives CDR1 SQVTM, CDR2 ANQGSEA. CDR3 nucleotide sequence: TGCAGCGTTGAATTTCGGACAGTAATCGACACTGAAGCTTGCTTT. It yields the protein CSVEFRTVIDTEACF.

This clonotype was detected many times. The V and J genes are TRBV25-1 and TRBJ2-7, with a possible D match to TRBD2 (6 bases). This CDR3 is built from 15 residues. V was pared by 3 bases and J by 4 bases, with 16 bases between. Looked up from germline, CDR1 is MGHDK and CDR2 is SYGVNS. The CDR3 sequence: CASSDSRLGGYEQYF. CDR3 DNA: TGTGCCAGCAGTGATTCCCGACTAGGAGGGTACGAGCAGTACTTC.

The table lists this clonotype with many counts. The CDR3 loop is CASSFSSSDSPLHF. CDR3 in DNA: TGTGCCAGCAGTTTTTCATCGTCAGATTCACCCCTCCACTTT. The chain joins TRBV27 to TRBJ1-6; D call uncertain. Germline assignment: CDR1 MNHEY and CDR2 SMNVEV (reference sequence). The CDR3 spans 14 residues. With 3 bases removed from V and 8 bases from J, the gap between germline ends came to 11 bases.

At least ten counts were recorded for this clonotype. V is TRBV6-2 or TRBV6-3 and J is TRBJ1-2; 10 nucleotides agree with TRBD1. This CDR3 region has 15 residues. With V trimmed by 2 bases and J by 2 bases, 2 bases remained unmatched. Germline CDR1 is MNHEY and CDR2 is SVGEGT. This chain's CDR3 is CASSYGGQGNYGYTF. Written as DNA, the CDR3 is TGTGCCAGCAGTTACGGGGGACAGGGGAACTATGGCTACACCTTC.

There are many counts of this clonotype. A junction end diverges from the germline sequence, so it may reflect a read error. The DNA for the CDR3 is TGTGCCAACAGCCCAACCATGGGACCACAACGAGACATTCAGTACTTC. Translated: CANSPTMGPQRDIQYF. V usage is TRBV7-2 and J usage is TRBJ2-4; D is tentatively TRBD1 or TRBD2 (5 bases each). The CDR3 loop spans 16 amino acids. Per the germline V gene, CDR1 is SGHTA and CDR2 is FQGNSA.

As to this clonotype: A much more abundant neighbour one base away suggests this may be a read error. This CDR3 fails to terminate in the conserved phenylalanine or tryptophan, so it likely reflects a read error. This sequence joins TRBV11-2 and TRBJ1-1; no reliable D call. Germline V gene data show CDR1 as SGHAT and CDR2 as FQNNGV. The germline V and J ends were trimmed by 1 base and 5 bases, with 17 bases remaining between them. CDR3 size: 16 residues. The CDR3 DNA follows: TGTGCCAGCAGCTTAGGCGTTTCCCCCTTCCTTACTGAAGCTTTCTAT. It translates to CASSLGVSPFLTEAFY.

The rearrangement links TRBV6-2 or TRBV6-3 to TRBJ2-5; 8 bases fit TRBD2. V was pared by 7 bases and J by 2 bases, with 21 bases of the junction left unmatched. This CDR3 contains 19 residues. Per the germline V gene, CDR1 is MNHEY and CDR2 is SVGEGT. Here the CDR3 reads CASTYKPGIAGPHQETQYF. CDR3 in DNA: TGTGCCAGCACCTATAAACCGGGGATAGCGGGGCCTCATCAAGAGACCCAGTACTTC.

To note about this clonotype: A single base separates this from a much larger clone, so it may be a read error. Since no conserved phenylalanine or tryptophan closes the CDR3, a read error is the likely cause. V and J are TRBV2 and TRBJ2-7, with a weak D call TRBD2 (5 bases). CDR1 is SNHLY, CDR2 FYNNEI, per germline. Trimming stripped 8 bases from V and 8 bases from J, with 16 bases between. This CDR3 has 12 amino acids. CDR3 protein: CASFGGFLKQYL. CDR3 bases: TGTGCCAGCTTTGGCGGGTTTCTGAAGCAGTACCTC.

This clonotype was counted at least ten times. V and J are TRBV15 and TRBJ1-3, with D hard to call. The V end was cut by 7 bases, the J end by 0 bases, with 7 bases between. The germline V gene has CDR1 LNHNV and CDR2 YYDKDF (reference sequence). CDR3 length equals 13 residues. The CDR3 loop is CATTRPSGNTIYF. The CDR3 coding sequence is TGTGCCACCACCCGGCCCTCTGGAAACACCATATATTTT.

Turning to this clonotype: A clone one base away is much larger, so this may be a read error. The chain recombines TRBV5-6 with TRBJ2-5; 7 bases line up with TRBD1. Trimming removed 7 bases from V and 5 bases from J; junction bases left unmatched: 8. Germline V gene sequence: CDR1 SGHDT, CDR2 YYEEEE. The CDR3 loop spans 13 amino acids. The CDR3 DNA reads TGTGCCAGCGGCCTGACAGGGAGTGAGACCCAGTACTTC. Protein product: CASGLTGSETQYF.

Ten or more counts support this clonotype. The chain has TRBV9 and TRBJ1-2; weak D call: TRBD1 (6 bases). The CDR3 runs 15 residues. Germline V gene sequence: CDR1 SGDLS, CDR2 YYNGEE. Trimming cost V 1 base and J 3 bases, with 13 bases left between them. CDR3 in DNA: TGTGCCAGCAGCGTAATGGGGGGCTTTGACTATGGCTACACCTTC. Its protein is CASSVMGGFDYGYTF.

This clonotype appeared a few times. The rearrangement links TRBV24-1 to TRBJ2-2; tentatively, D is TRBD1 or TRBD2 (6 bases each). This CDR3 is built from 15 residues. Trimming cost V 5 bases and J 3 bases, with 12 bases left between them. CDR1 and CDR2 (germline): KGHDR, SFDVKD. Here the CDR3 DNA reads TGTGCCACCAGTGCGCCGGGGGCCGACACCGGGGAGCTGTTTTTT. It encodes CATSAPGADTGELFF.

At least ten counts were recorded for this clonotype. The chain links TRBV15 to TRBJ2-7, with D possibly being TRBD2 (5 bases). Trimming stripped 3 bases from V and 5 bases from J, with 23 bases between. The CDR3 is made up of 17 amino acids. CDR1 and CDR2 from the germline V gene are LNHNV and YYDKDF (reference sequence). The CDR3 DNA reads as TGTGCCACCAGCAGGGGATCGCCCGGACTTACCCTCGACGAGCAGTACTTC. As protein: CATSRGSPGLTLDEQYF.

Comment on this clonotype: This could be a read error, since a much larger clone is one nucleotide away. The chain recombines TRBV12-3 or TRBV12-4 with TRBJ1-2, with D maybe TRBD1 (6 bases). This CDR3 is 14 amino acids long. Written as DNA, the CDR3 is TGTGCCAACAGTCCGATAACAGGGAACTATGGCTACACCTTC. Translated, it gives CANSPITGNYGYTF.

This chain joins TRBV6-2 or TRBV6-3 and TRBJ2-7, with 9 bases identical to TRBD2. V dropped 5 bases and J dropped 0; count of bases not matched to a gene: 8. The CDR3 runs 16 residues. The V gene's germline CDR1 is MNHEY and CDR2 SVGEGT. The CDR3 here is CASSTPTAGGSYEQYF. CDR3 bases: TGTGCCAGCAGTACCCCCACAGCGGGGGGCTCCTACGAGCAGTACTTC.

This clonotype was found many times. The rearrangement joins TRBV6-1 to TRBJ1-5, with D perhaps TRBD1 (6 bases). With 4 bases removed from V and 0 bases from J, the gap between germline ends came to 7 bases. Germline V gene data show CDR1 as MNHNS and CDR2 as SASEGT. CDR3 length: 14 amino acids. The CDR3 DNA follows: TGTGCCAGCAGTGTAGGGGGTAGCAATCAGCCCCAGCATTTT. It is translated as CASSVGGSNQPQHF.